This TCR beta chain originates from a study of cytomegalovirus exposure and HLA in healthy donors. Study-level results: Analyzed later, most CMV-associated TCR beta chains appeared HLA-restricted.

Germline-derived CDR1 and CDR2 are LNHDA and SQIVND (reference sequence). V shed 2 bases and J 1 base; nucleotides not matched to a gene: 7. This CDR3 comprises 17 residues. This PCR relied on a set of 60 Vbeta primers and 13 Jbeta primers. Data came from immunoSEQ multiplex PCR; TCRdb stores just in-frame clones and leaves some out. The repertoire holds roughly 190,000 clones, with 70% to 80% as singletons. For this clone: The antigen is not known.

The sample was PBMCs. V usage is TRBV19 and J usage is TRBJ1-1, with 10 bases that match TRBD1. This TCR derives from a woman in her thirties in good health and CMV-seropositive. The CDR3 DNA is TGTGCCAGTAGTATAAGGGACAGGGGCGGAGGGAACACTGAAGCTTTCTTT. This encodes CASSIRDRGGGNTEAFF. The whole variable domain, filled in from reference TRBV19 and TRBJ1-1, reads DGGITQSPKYLFRKEGQNVTLSCEQNLNHDAMYWYRQDPGQGLRLIYYSQIVNDFQKGDIAEGYSVSREKKESFPLTVTSAQKNPTAFYLCASSIRDRGGGNTEAFFGQGTRLTVV.